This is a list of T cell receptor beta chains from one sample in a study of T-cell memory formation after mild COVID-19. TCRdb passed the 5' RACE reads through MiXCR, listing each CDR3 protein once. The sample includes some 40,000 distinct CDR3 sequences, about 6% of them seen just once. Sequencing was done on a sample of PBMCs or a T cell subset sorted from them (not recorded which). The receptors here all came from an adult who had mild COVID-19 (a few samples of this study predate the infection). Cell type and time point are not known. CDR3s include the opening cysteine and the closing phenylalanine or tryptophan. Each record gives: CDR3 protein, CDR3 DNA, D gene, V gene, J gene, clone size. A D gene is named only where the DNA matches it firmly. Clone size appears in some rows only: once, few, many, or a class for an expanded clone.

CDR3aa: CASSLGGGAGTDTQYF
CDR3nt: TGCGCCAGCAGCTTGGGAGGGGGGGCCGGCACAGATACGCAGTATTTT
d_gene: NA
v_gene: TRBV5-1
j_gene: TRBJ2-3
abundance: many

CDR3aa: CASSKAMGGLFQETQYF
CDR3nt: TGTGCCAGCAGCAAAGCGATGGGGGGTTTATTCCAAGAGACCCAGTACTTC
d_gene: NA
v_gene: TRBV21-1
j_gene: TRBJ2-5
abundance: many

CDR3aa: CASSYRQGGTNYGYTF
CDR3nt: TGTGCCAGCAGCTATCGACAGGGGGGGACTAACTATGGCTACACCTTC
d_gene: TRBD1
v_gene: TRBV5-4
j_gene: TRBJ1-2
abundance: NA

CDR3aa: CASSQDGTRTFTDTQYF
CDR3nt: TGTGCCAGCAGCCAAGATGGGACGAGAACTTTCACAGATACGCAGTATTTT
d_gene: NA
v_gene: TRBV4-2
j_gene: TRBJ2-3
abundance: few

CDR3aa: CASSDIQGSGTQYF
CDR3nt: TGTGCCAGCAGTGACATACAGGGCTCCGGGACCCAGTACTTC
d_gene: NA
v_gene: TRBV25-1
j_gene: TRBJ2-5
abundance: NA

CDR3aa: CASSLDSRGYEQYF
CDR3nt: TGCGCCAGCAGCCTGGACAGTCGGGGTTACGAGCAGTACTTC
d_gene: NA
v_gene: TRBV5-1
j_gene: TRBJ2-7
abundance: NA

CDR3aa: CAISEGRGYQETQYF
CDR3nt: TGTGCCATCAGTGAGGGTAGGGGGTACCAAGAGACCCAGTACTTC
d_gene: NA
v_gene: TRBV10-3
j_gene: TRBJ2-5
abundance: NA

CDR3aa: CASSGTGGHEQFF
CDR3nt: TGTGCCAGCAGTGGGACAGGGGGGCATGAGCAGTTCTTC
d_gene: TRBD1
v_gene: TRBV6-2/TRBV6-3
j_gene: TRBJ2-1
abundance: few

CDR3aa: CASSFRQTYNEQFF
CDR3nt: TGTGCCAGCAGCTTCAGGCAGACCTACAATGAGCAGTTCTTC
d_gene: NA
v_gene: TRBV7-2
j_gene: TRBJ2-1
abundance: medium-sized

CDR3aa: CASREGSSTSGNTIYF
CDR3nt: TGCGCCAGCAGGGAGGGGTCCTCAACGTCAGGAAACACCATATATTTT
d_gene: NA
v_gene: TRBV5-1
j_gene: TRBJ1-3
abundance: many

CDR3aa: CASSISGTGGSGELFF
CDR3nt: TGTGCCAGCAGTATTTCCGGGACAGGGGGCTCCGGGGAGCTGTTTTTT
d_gene: TRBD1
v_gene: TRBV9
j_gene: TRBJ2-2
abundance: NA

CDR3aa: CASRPGGSYNEQFF
CDR3nt: TGTGCCAGCAGGCCGGGAGGGTCCTACAATGAGCAGTTCTTC
d_gene: TRBD2
v_gene: TRBV3-1
j_gene: TRBJ2-1
abundance: NA

CDR3aa: CASSYQGYEQYF
CDR3nt: TGTGCCAGCAGTTACCAGGGGTACGAGCAGTACTTC
d_gene: NA
v_gene: TRBV5-6
j_gene: TRBJ2-7
abundance: NA

CDR3aa: CASSLWGPTVGDTQYF
CDR3nt: TGTGCCAGCAGCTTGTGGGGACCCACCGTCGGGGATACGCAGTATTTT
d_gene: NA
v_gene: TRBV7-2
j_gene: TRBJ2-3
abundance: many

CDR3aa: CASSLGGQNRKETQYF
CDR3nt: TGCGCCAGCAGCTTGGGGGGACAGAATCGAAAAGAGACCCAGTACTTC
d_gene: TRBD1
v_gene: TRBV5-1
j_gene: TRBJ2-5
abundance: few

CDR3aa: CASTPGTGGAEQYF
CDR3nt: TGTGCCAGCACCCCGGGGACAGGGGGCGCCGAGCAGTACTTC
d_gene: TRBD1
v_gene: TRBV7-8
j_gene: TRBJ2-7
abundance: many

CDR3aa: CAQGRRGGLHEQYF
CDR3nt: TGTGCCCAAGGGAGGAGGGGGGGCCTCCACGAGCAGTACTTC
d_gene: NA
v_gene: TRBV30
j_gene: TRBJ2-7
abundance: few

CDR3aa: CATSDGDGSSYEQYF
CDR3nt: TGTGCCACCAGTGATGGGGACGGGAGCTCCTACGAGCAGTACTTC
d_gene: NA
v_gene: TRBV24-1
j_gene: TRBJ2-7
abundance: many

CDR3aa: CASSSQTGGITGELFF
CDR3nt: TGTGCCAGCAGCTCCCAGACAGGGGGCATCACCGGGGAGCTGTTTTTT
d_gene: TRBD1
v_gene: TRBV7-2
j_gene: TRBJ2-2
abundance: many

CDR3aa: CASSETAGTYEQFF
CDR3nt: TGTGCCAGCAGCGAAACGGCGGGGACCTATGAGCAGTTCTTC
d_gene: NA
v_gene: TRBV7-3
j_gene: TRBJ2-1
abundance: many

CDR3aa: CASNEGQGPSYNEQFF
CDR3nt: TGCGCCAGCAACGAGGGACAGGGGCCCTCCTACAATGAGCAGTTCTTC
d_gene: TRBD1
v_gene: TRBV5-1
j_gene: TRBJ2-1
abundance: many

CDR3aa: CASSFTEGTEAFF
CDR3nt: TGCGCCAGCAGCTTCACCGAGGGCACTGAAGCTTTCTTT
d_gene: NA
v_gene: TRBV5-1
j_gene: TRBJ1-1
abundance: few

CDR3aa: CASSIFGDVEQFF
CDR3nt: TGTGCCAGTAGTATCTTCGGAGACGTGGAGCAGTTCTTC
d_gene: NA
v_gene: TRBV19
j_gene: TRBJ2-1
abundance: few

CDR3aa: CASSQDRRTGELFF
CDR3nt: TGTGCCAGCAGCCAAGATCGGCGAACCGGGGAGCTGTTTTTT
d_gene: NA
v_gene: TRBV4-2
j_gene: TRBJ2-2
abundance: many

CDR3aa: CSVDGEAFF
CDR3nt: TGCAGCGTGGACGGTGAAGCTTTCTTT
d_gene: NA
v_gene: TRBV29-1
j_gene: TRBJ1-1
abundance: few

CDR3aa: CASSLAGGAYEQYF
CDR3nt: TGTGCCAGCAGCTTGGCGGGGGGCGCTTACGAGCAGTACTTC
d_gene: NA
v_gene: TRBV5-4
j_gene: TRBJ2-7
abundance: NA

CDR3aa: CASSRDRVPYGYTF
CDR3nt: TGCGCCAGCAGCCGTGACAGGGTCCCCTATGGCTACACCTTC
d_gene: TRBD1
v_gene: TRBV5-1
j_gene: TRBJ1-2
abundance: many

CDR3aa: CASRGQGGKTEAFF
CDR3nt: TGCGCCAGCAGGGGACAGGGGGGTAAAACTGAAGCTTTCTTT
d_gene: TRBD1
v_gene: TRBV5-1
j_gene: TRBJ1-1
abundance: NA

CDR3aa: CSARDPRGDQTQYF
CDR3nt: TGCAGTGCTAGAGATCCGAGAGGGGACCAGACCCAGTACTTC
d_gene: NA
v_gene: TRBV20-1
j_gene: TRBJ2-5
abundance: NA

CDR3aa: CASSQSGDEQYF
CDR3nt: TGTGCCAGCAGCCAAAGTGGAGACGAGCAGTACTTC
d_gene: NA
v_gene: TRBV3-1
j_gene: TRBJ2-7
abundance: NA

CDR3aa: CASSLDGSDNNSPLHF
CDR3nt: TGCGCCAGCAGCTTGGATGGATCTGACAATAATTCACCCCTCCACTTT
d_gene: NA
v_gene: TRBV5-1
j_gene: TRBJ1-6
abundance: many

CDR3aa: CASSQRASGRGEQFF
CDR3nt: TGTGCCAGCAGCCAGAGGGCTAGCGGGAGAGGTGAGCAGTTCTTC
d_gene: TRBD2
v_gene: TRBV3-1
j_gene: TRBJ2-1
abundance: NA

CDR3aa: CAWSPLGLAGVNEQFF
CDR3nt: TGTGCCTGGAGTCCCCTGGGACTAGCGGGAGTAAATGAGCAGTTCTTC
d_gene: TRBD2
v_gene: TRBV30
j_gene: TRBJ2-1
abundance: NA

CDR3aa: CASSLAKSSQETQYF
CDR3nt: TGTGCCAGCAGCTTGGCCAAAAGCTCCCAAGAGACCCAGTACTTC
d_gene: NA
v_gene: TRBV5-6
j_gene: TRBJ2-5
abundance: many

CDR3aa: CASSLVKETQYF
CDR3nt: TGCGCCAGCAGCTTGGTTAAAGAGACCCAGTACTTC
d_gene: NA
v_gene: TRBV5-1
j_gene: TRBJ2-5
abundance: many

CDR3aa: CDRRGGLSNQPQHF
CDR3nt: TGTGACCGGCGGGGGGGCCTGAGCAATCAGCCCCAGCATTTT
d_gene: NA
v_gene: TRBV2
j_gene: TRBJ1-5
abundance: NA

CDR3aa: CASSVASRVGRTGELFF
CDR3nt: TGTGCCAGCAGCGTAGCATCAAGGGTAGGAAGGACCGGGGAGCTGTTTTTT
d_gene: NA
v_gene: TRBV9
j_gene: TRBJ2-2
abundance: few

CDR3aa: CASSLTVQNNEQFF
CDR3nt: TGCGCCAGCAGCTTGACGGTACAAAACAATGAGCAGTTCTTC
d_gene: NA
v_gene: TRBV5-1
j_gene: TRBJ2-1
abundance: medium-sized

CDR3aa: CASRRGTSGAFPYEQYF
CDR3nt: TGTGCCAGCAGACGCGGGACTAGCGGGGCATTTCCCTACGAGCAGTACTTC
d_gene: TRBD2
v_gene: TRBV12-3/TRBV12-4
j_gene: TRBJ2-7
abundance: many

CDR3aa: CASSVDPAGGQNEQFF
CDR3nt: TGTGCCAGCAGCGTAGATCCAGCGGGGGGGCAGAATGAGCAGTTCTTC
d_gene: TRBD2
v_gene: TRBV9
j_gene: TRBJ2-1
abundance: few

CDR3aa: CASSDPGQVQYF
CDR3nt: TGTGCCAGCAGTGATCCGGGACAGGTGCAGTATTTT
d_gene: TRBD1
v_gene: TRBV2
j_gene: TRBJ2-3
abundance: few

CDR3aa: CASSPNPREQYF
CDR3nt: TGTGCCAGCAGCCCCAACCCGCGGGAGCAGTACTTC
d_gene: NA
v_gene: TRBV2
j_gene: TRBJ2-7
abundance: NA

CDR3aa: CASSLGDSTYEQYF
CDR3nt: TGTGCCAGCAGTTTGGGGGACAGCACCTACGAGCAGTACTTC
d_gene: TRBD1
v_gene: TRBV12-3/TRBV12-4
j_gene: TRBJ2-7
abundance: NA

CDR3aa: CSLDHRGEGYTF
CDR3nt: TGCAGTCTTGACCACAGGGGAGAGGGCTACACCTTC
d_gene: TRBD1
v_gene: TRBV20-1
j_gene: TRBJ1-2
abundance: NA

CDR3aa: CASSLAGQETHYF
CDR3nt: TGTGCCAGCAGCTTAGCGGGTCAAGAGACCCATTACTTC
d_gene: NA
v_gene: TRBV7-2
j_gene: TRBJ2-5
abundance: few

CDR3aa: CASSQDLGSYGYTF
CDR3nt: TGCGCCAGCAGCCAAGATTTGGGGAGCTATGGCTACACCTTC
d_gene: NA
v_gene: TRBV4-3
j_gene: TRBJ1-2
abundance: many

CDR3aa: CASSQSSRGGSNSGANVLTF
CDR3nt: TGCGCCAGCAGTCAATCAAGTCGGGGGGGCTCGAACTCTGGGGCCAACGTCCTGACTTTC
d_gene: TRBD2
v_gene: TRBV23-1
j_gene: TRBJ2-6
abundance: few

CDR3aa: CASSERQGVGNEQFF
CDR3nt: TGTGCCAGCAGTGAACGGCAGGGGGTGGGCAATGAGCAGTTCTTC
d_gene: TRBD1
v_gene: TRBV2
j_gene: TRBJ2-1
abundance: many

CDR3aa: CASSLGGTGEGGYTF
CDR3nt: TGTGCCAGCAGCTTAGGAGGGACAGGGGAGGGTGGCTACACCTTC
d_gene: TRBD1
v_gene: TRBV7-2
j_gene: TRBJ1-2
abundance: NA

CDR3aa: CASSQIRNLETQYF
CDR3nt: TGCGCCAGCAGCCAAATCCGAAATTTAGAGACCCAGTACTTC
d_gene: NA
v_gene: TRBV4-1
j_gene: TRBJ2-5
abundance: few

CDR3aa: CASSEQGRSYEQYF
CDR3nt: TGTGCCAGCAGTGAACAGGGACGCTCCTACGAGCAGTACTTC
d_gene: NA
v_gene: TRBV2
j_gene: TRBJ2-7
abundance: NA

CDR3aa: CASRQTGGYTF
CDR3nt: TGTGCCAGCAGACAAACGGGGGGCTACACCTTC
d_gene: NA
v_gene: TRBV5-6
j_gene: TRBJ1-2
abundance: many

CDR3aa: CATRGPQGKVGGYTF
CDR3nt: TGTGCCACCCGCGGCCCCCAGGGGAAGGTCGGAGGCTACACCTTC
d_gene: NA
v_gene: TRBV24-1
j_gene: TRBJ1-2
abundance: NA

CDR3aa: CASSLPEGGNTGELFF
CDR3nt: TGTGCCAGCAGCTTGCCTGAAGGGGGGAACACCGGGGAGCTGTTTTTT
d_gene: NA
v_gene: TRBV5-6
j_gene: TRBJ2-2
abundance: many